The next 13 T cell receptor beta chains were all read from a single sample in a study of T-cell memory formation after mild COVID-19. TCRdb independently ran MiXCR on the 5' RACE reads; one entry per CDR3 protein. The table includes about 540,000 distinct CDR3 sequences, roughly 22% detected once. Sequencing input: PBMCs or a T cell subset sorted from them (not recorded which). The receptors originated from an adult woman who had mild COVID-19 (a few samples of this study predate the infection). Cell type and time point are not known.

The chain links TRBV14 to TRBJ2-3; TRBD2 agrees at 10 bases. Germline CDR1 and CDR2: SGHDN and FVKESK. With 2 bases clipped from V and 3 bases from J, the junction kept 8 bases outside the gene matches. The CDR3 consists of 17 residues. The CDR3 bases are TGTGCCAGCAGCCAAACGTTAGCGGGGGGATTAACAGATACGCAGTATTTT. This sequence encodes CASSQTLAGGLTDTQYF.

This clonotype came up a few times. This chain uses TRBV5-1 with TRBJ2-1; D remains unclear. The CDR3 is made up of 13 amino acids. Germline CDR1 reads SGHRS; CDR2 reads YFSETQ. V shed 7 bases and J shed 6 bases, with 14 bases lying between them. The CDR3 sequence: CASLLDGSNEQFF. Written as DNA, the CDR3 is TGCGCCAGCCTTCTTGACGGAAGCAATGAGCAGTTCTTC.

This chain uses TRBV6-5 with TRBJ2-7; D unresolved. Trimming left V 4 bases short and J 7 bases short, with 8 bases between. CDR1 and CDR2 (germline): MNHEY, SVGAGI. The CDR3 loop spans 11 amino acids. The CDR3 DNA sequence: TGTGCCAGCAGTTCCCAGAGGGAGCAGTACTTC. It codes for CASSSQREQYF.

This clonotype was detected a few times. In nucleotides, the CDR3 is TGTGCCAGCAGTGGGGGCGGAACGACTAACTATGGCTACACCTTC. It specifies CASSGGGTTNYGYTF. This chain uses TRBV6-6 with TRBJ1-2, with D possibly matching TRBD1 (6 bases). The V end was cut by 5 bases, the J end by 0 bases, with 13 bases between. The CDR3 covers 15 residues. The germline CDR1 and CDR2 sequences are MNHNY and SVGAGI (reference sequence).

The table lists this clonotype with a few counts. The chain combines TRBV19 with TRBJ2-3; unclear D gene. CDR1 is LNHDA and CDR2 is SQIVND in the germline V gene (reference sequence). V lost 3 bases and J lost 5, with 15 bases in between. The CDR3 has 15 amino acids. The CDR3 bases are TGTGCCAGTAGTATTTCTGGGCTCGCCCGAGATACGCAGTATTTT. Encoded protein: CASSISGLARDTQYF.

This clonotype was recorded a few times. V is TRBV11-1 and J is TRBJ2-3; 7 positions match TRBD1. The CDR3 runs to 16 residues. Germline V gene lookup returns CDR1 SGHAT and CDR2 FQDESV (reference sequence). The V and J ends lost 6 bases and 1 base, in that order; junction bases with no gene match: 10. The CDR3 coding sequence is TGTGCCAGCAGTTCGGGGAAGGGGGCGGGCACAGATACGCAGTATTTT. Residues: CASSSGKGAGTDTQYF.

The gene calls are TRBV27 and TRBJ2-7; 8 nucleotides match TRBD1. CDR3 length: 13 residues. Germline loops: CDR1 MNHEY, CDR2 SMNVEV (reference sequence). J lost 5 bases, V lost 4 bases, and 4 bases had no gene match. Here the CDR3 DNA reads TGTGCCAGCAGTTCCAGGGGGCACAACGAGCAGTACTTC. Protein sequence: CASSSRGHNEQYF.

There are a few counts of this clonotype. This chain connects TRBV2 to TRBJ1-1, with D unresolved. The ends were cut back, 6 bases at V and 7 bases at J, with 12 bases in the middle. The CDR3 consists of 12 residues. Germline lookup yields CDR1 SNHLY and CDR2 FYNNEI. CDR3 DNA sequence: TGTGCCAGCAGGGACCCGCGAAATGAAGCTTTCTTT. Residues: CASRDPRNEAFF.

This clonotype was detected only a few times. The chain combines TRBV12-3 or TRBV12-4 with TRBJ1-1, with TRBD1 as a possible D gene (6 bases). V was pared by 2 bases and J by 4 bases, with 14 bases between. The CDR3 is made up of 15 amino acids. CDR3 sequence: CASSLTLGGGTEAFF. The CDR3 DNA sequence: TGTGCCAGCAGTTTAACCTTAGGAGGGGGCACTGAAGCTTTCTTT.

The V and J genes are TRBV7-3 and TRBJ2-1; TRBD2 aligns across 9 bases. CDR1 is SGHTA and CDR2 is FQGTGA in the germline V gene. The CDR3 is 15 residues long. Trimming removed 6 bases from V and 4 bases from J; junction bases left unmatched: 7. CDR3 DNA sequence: TGTGCCAGCAGGGAGGGAGCGGGAGGATACAATGAGCAGTTCTTC. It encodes CASREGAGGYNEQFF.

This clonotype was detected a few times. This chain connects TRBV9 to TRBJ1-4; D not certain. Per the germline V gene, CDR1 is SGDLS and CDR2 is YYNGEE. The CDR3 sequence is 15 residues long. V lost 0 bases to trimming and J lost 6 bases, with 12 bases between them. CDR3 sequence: CASSVAPRSDEKLFF. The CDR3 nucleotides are TGTGCCAGCAGCGTAGCCCCCCGGTCAGATGAAAAACTGTTTTTT.

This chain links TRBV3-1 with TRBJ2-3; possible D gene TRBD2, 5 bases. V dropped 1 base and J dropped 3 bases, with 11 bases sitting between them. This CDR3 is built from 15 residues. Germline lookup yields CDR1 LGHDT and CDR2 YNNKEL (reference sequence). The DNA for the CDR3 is TGTGCCAGCAGCCAAGGAGGGAGTTGGACAGATACGCAGTATTTT. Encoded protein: CASSQGGSWTDTQYF.

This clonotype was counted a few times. The CDR3 reads CASSPDAETQYF. CDR3 sequence (DNA): TGTGCCAGCAGTCCGGACGCAGAGACCCAGTACTTC. This rearrangement joins TRBV7-9 to TRBJ2-5; the D is unclear. With 6 bases removed from V and 4 bases from J, the gap between germline ends came to 9 bases. Germline V gene lookup returns CDR1 SEHNR and CDR2 FQNEAQ (reference sequence). CDR3 size: 12 residues.